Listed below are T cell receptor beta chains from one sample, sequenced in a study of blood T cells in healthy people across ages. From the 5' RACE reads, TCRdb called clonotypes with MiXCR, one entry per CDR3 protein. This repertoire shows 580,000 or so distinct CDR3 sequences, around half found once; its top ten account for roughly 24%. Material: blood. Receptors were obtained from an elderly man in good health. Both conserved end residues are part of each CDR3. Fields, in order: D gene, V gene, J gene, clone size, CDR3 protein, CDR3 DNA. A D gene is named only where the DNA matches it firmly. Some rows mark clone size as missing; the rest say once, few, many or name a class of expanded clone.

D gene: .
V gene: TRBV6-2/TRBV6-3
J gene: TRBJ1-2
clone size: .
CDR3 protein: CASSYSGVDVGGYTF
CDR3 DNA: TGTGCCAGCAGTTACTCGGGAGTGGATGTCGGGGGCTACACCTTC

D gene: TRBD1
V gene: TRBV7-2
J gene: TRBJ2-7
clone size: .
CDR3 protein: CASSLSLGGGEQYF
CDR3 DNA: TGTGCCAGCAGCCTCAGCCTAGGGGGCGGCGAGCAGTACTTC

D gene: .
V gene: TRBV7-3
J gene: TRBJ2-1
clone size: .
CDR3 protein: CASRPSGDANEQFF
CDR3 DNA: TGTGCCAGCAGGCCGTCAGGTGATGCCAATGAGCAGTTCTTC

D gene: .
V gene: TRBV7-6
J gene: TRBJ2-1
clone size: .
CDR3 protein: CASSWTRSSYEQFF
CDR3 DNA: TGTGCCAGCAGCTGGACACGAAGCTCCTACGAGCAGTTCTTC

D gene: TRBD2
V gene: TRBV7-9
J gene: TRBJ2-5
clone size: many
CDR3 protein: CASSSLAGALETQYF
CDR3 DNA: TGTGCCAGCAGCTCTCTAGCGGGAGCTTTAGAGACCCAGTACTTC

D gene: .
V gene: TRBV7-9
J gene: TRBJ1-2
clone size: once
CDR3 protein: CASSFATGGYTF
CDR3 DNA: TGTGCCAGCAGCTTTGCGACGGGAGGCTACACCTTC

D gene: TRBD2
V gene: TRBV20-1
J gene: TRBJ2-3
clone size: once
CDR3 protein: CSAGPRLAGGRTQYF
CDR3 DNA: TGCAGTGCTGGCCCTCGACTAGCGGGAGGCCGTACGCAGTATTTT

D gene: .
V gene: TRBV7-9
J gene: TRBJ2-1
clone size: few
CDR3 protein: CASSLDEYNEQFF
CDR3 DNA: TGTGCCAGCAGCTTAGATGAGTACAATGAGCAGTTCTTC

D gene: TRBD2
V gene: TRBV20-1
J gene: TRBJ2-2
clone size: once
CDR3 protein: CSARDIAGNTGELFF
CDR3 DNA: TGCAGTGCTAGGGACATAGCGGGTAACACCGGGGAGCTGTTTTTT

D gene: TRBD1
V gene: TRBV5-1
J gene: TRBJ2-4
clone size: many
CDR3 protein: CASSRDRGDKNIQYF
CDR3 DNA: TGCGCCAGCAGCCGAGACAGGGGCGATAAAAACATTCAGTACTTC

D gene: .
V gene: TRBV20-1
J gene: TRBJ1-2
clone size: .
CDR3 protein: CSAGGQPHGYTF
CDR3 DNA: TGCAGTGCCGGCGGGCAGCCTCATGGCTACACCTTC

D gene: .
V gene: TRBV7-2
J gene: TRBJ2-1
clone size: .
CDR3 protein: CASSPNPGETQFF
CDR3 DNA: TGTGCCAGCAGCCCAAATCCAGGGGAGACCCAGTTCTTC

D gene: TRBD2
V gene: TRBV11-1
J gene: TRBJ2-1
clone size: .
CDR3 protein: CASSSRTSGFYNEQFF
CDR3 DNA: TGTGCCAGCAGCTCAAGGACTAGCGGGTTTTACAATGAGCAGTTCTTC

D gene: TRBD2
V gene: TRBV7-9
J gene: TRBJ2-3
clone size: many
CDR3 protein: CASSPLAGGTDTQYF
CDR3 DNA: TGTGCCAGCAGCCCTCTAGCGGGAGGGACAGATACGCAGTATTTT

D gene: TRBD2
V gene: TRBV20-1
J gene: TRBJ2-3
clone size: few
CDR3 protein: CSAGTGTSGSDTQYF
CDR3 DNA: TGCAGTGCTGGCACCGGGACTAGCGGGTCGGATACGCAGTATTTT

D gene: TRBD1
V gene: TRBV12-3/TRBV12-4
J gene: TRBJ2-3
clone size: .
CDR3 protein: CASSSHLPRQGLDTQYF
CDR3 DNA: TGTGCCAGCAGTTCCCACCTTCCGAGACAGGGATTAGATACGCAGTATTTT

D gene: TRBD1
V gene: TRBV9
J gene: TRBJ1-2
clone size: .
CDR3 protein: CASSVGGTVVSYGYTF
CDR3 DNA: TGTGCCAGCAGCGTAGGGGGGACAGTTGTTTCCTATGGCTACACCTTC

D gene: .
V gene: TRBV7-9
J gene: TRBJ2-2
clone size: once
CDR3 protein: CASSLFWGTGELFF
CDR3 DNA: TGTGCCAGCAGCTTATTCTGGGGGACCGGGGAGCTGTTTTTT

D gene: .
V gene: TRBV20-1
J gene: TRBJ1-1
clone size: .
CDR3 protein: CSANRDGGPNTEAFF
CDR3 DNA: TGCAGTGCTAACCGGGACGGGGGACCGAACACTGAAGCTTTCTTT

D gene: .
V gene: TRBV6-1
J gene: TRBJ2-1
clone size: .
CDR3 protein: CASIRGGAGPSYNEQFF
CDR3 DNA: TGTGCCAGCATAAGGGGGGGAGCAGGGCCCTCCTACAATGAGCAGTTCTTC

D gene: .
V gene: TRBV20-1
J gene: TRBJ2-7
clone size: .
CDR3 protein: CSARLPPGSTGSYEQYF
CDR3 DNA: TGCAGTGCTAGACTACCGCCGGGCTCCACAGGGTCCTACGAGCAGTACTTC

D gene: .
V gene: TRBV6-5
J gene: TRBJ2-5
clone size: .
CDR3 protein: CASCYARTEGETQYF
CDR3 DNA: TGTGCCAGCTGTTACGCAAGGACAGAAGGAGAGACCCAGTACTTC

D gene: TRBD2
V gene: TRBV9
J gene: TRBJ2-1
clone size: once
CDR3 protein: CACSLSGSDNEQFF
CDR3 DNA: TGTGCCTGCAGCCTTAGCGGGTCAGACAATGAGCAGTTCTTC

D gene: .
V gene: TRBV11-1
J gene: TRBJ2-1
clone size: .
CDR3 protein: CASSLGSGGQFF
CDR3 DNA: TGTGCCAGCAGCTTAGGTTCGGGTGGGCAGTTCTTC

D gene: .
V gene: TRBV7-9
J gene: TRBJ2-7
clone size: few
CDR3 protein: CASGWTVYEQYF
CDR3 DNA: TGTGCCAGCGGGTGGACTGTCTACGAGCAGTACTTC

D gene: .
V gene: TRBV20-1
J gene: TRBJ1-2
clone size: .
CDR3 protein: CSATTANYGYTF
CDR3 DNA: TGCAGTGCTACAACAGCTAACTATGGCTACACCTTC

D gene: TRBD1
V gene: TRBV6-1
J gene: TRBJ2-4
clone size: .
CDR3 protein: CASTAGKQGIAKNIQYF
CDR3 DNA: TGTGCCAGCACCGCAGGGAAACAGGGGATTGCCAAAAACATTCAGTACTTC

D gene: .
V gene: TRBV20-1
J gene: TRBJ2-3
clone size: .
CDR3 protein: CSARVGHGGRDTQYF
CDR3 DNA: TGCAGTGCTAGAGTTGGACACGGGGGTAGGGATACGCAGTATTTT

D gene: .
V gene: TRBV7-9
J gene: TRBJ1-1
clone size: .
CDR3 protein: CAPRGRLEKAFF
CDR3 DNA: TGTGCCCCCCGGGGGAGGCTGGAGAAAGCTTTCTTT

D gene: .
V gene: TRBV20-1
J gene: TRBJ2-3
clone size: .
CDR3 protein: CSVALAYPTDTQYF
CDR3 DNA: TGCAGTGTCGCCCTAGCGTACCCCACAGATACGCAGTATTTT

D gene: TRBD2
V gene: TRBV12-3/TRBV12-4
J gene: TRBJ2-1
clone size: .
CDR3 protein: CASRGTRGEQFF
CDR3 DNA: TGTGCCAGCAGGGGGACTAGGGGGGAGCAGTTCTTC

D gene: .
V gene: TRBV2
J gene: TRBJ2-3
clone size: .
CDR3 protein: CASNRLADTQYF
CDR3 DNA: TGTGCCAGCAATCGCCTAGCAGATACGCAGTATTTT

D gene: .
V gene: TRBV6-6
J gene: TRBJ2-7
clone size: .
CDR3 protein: CASSYSPEYEQYF
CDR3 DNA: TGTGCCAGCAGTTACTCTCCCGAATACGAGCAGTACTTC

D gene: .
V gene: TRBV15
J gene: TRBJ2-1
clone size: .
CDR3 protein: CATSRERRGGTNEQFF
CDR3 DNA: TGTGCCACCAGCAGGGAAAGAAGGGGTGGAACAAATGAGCAGTTCTTC

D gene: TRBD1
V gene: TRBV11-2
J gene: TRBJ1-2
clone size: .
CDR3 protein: CASSYPGGYGYTF
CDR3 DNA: TGTGCCAGCAGCTACCCAGGGGGCTATGGCTACACCTTC

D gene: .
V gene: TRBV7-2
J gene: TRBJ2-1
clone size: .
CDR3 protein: CANSLARLREQFF
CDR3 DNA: TGTGCCAACAGCTTAGCGCGGCTTCGTGAGCAGTTCTTC

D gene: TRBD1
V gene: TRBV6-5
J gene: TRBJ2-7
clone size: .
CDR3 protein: CASRQDRRGQNYEQYF
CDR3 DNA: TGTGCCAGCAGGCAAGATAGAAGGGGGCAAAACTACGAGCAGTACTTC

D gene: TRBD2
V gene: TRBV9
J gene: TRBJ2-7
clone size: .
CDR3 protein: CASSEGGTSDYEQYF
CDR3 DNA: TGTGCCAGCAGCGAGGGGGGGACTAGCGACTACGAGCAGTACTTC

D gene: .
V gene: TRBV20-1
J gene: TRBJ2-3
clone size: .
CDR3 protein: CSAPGEPGWGTQYF
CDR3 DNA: TGCAGTGCCCCGGGAGAACCGGGCTGGGGTACGCAGTATTTT

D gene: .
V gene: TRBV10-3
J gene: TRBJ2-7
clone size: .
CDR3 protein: CAISESTRGRAYF
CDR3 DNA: TGTGCCATCAGTGAGTCGACTCGGGGCAGGGCGTACTTC

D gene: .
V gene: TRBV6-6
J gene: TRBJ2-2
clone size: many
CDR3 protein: CASSYQGPSITGELFF
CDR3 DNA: TGTGCCAGCAGTTACCAGGGGCCTAGTATCACCGGGGAGCTGTTTTTT

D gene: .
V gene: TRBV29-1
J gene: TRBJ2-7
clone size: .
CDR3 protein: CSVGARPDSYEQYF
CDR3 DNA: TGCAGCGTTGGAGCGCGTCCAGACTCCTACGAGCAGTACTTC

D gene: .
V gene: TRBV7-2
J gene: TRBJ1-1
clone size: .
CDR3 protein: CASSPMSGTEAFF
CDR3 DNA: TGTGCCAGCAGCCCCATGAGTGGCACTGAAGCTTTCTTT

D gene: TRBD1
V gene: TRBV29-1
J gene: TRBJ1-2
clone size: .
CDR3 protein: CSVGQGGGSIYGYTF
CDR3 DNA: TGCAGCGTTGGACAGGGAGGCGGCTCGATCTATGGCTACACCTTC

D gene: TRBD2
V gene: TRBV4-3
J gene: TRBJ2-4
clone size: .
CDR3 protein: CASSPGGKTYEQYF
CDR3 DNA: TGCGCCAGCAGCCCGGGGGGGAAGACCTACGAACAGTACTTC

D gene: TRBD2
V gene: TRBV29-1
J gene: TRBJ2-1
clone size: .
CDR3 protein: CSVGASGTAIYNEQFF
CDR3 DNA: TGCAGCGTTGGGGCTAGCGGGACTGCAATTTACAATGAGCAGTTCTTC

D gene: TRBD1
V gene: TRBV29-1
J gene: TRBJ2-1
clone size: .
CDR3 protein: CSAAGQGDNEQFF
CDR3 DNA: TGCAGCGCCGCGGGACAGGGGGATAATGAGCAGTTCTTC

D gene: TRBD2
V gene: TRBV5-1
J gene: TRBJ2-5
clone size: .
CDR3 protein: CASSSGLAGRNEQYF
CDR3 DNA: TGCGCCAGCAGCTCGGGACTAGCGGGACGCAATGAGCAGTACTTC